The 19 T cell receptor beta chains presented below share a single source sample, sequenced in a study of CD8 T cells in Susac syndrome (dated by TCRdb to the late 2010s). Library preparation was by the immunoSEQ multiplex PCR assay. RNA was extracted using the RNeasy kit, and roughly 0.5 to 1 ug of the RNA was reverse transcribed with random hexamers. In TCRdb, the public reads were trimmed at Q25 with fastp and aligned with MiXCR, with productive beta chains retained. Rows are unified per CDR3 protein, each entry keeping the most common DNA and genes. For this sample there are some 160,000 distinct CDR3 sequences; approximately 94% appear just once. The ten biggest clones cover 0.12% of the sample. Sequencing used CD4+ T cells from PBMCs. Receptors originate from a human donor with Susac syndrome.

This clonotype has only one observation. This rearrangement joins TRBV15 to TRBJ1-4, with 7 bases that match TRBD1. Germline loops: CDR1 LNHNV, CDR2 YYDKDF (reference sequence). The CDR3 covers 15 residues. V lost 4 bases to trimming and J lost 5 bases; unmatched junction nucleotides: 7. CDR3 sequence: CATSTGQVANEKLFF. CDR3 coding DNA: TGTGCCACCAGCACCGGACAGGTCGCAAATGAAAAACTGTTTTTT.

This chain joins TRBV25-1 and TRBJ2-3; D unresolved. This CDR3 contains 16 residues. V was shortened by 7 bases and J by 4 bases, with 21 bases between the two germline ends. Germline V gene sequence: CDR1 MGHDK, CDR2 SYGVNS. CDR3 in DNA: TGTGCCAGCAAATATCAGGACGGGCCAGTCGCAGATACGCAGTATTTT. Its protein product is CASKYQDGPVADTQYF.

The J gene is TRBJ2-5, the V gene TRBV9; TRBD2 matches at 11 bases. This CDR3 comprises 15 residues. V shed 4 bases, J shed 5 bases, and the junction held 7 bases outside the gene matches. CDR1 and CDR2 from the germline V gene are SGDLS and YYNGEE. The chain's CDR3 is CASSPFGTSGETQYF. CDR3 in DNA: TGTGCCAGCAGCCCATTTGGGACTAGCGGTGAGACCCAGTACTTC.

The gene calls are TRBV5-4 and TRBJ2-5; 7 bases line up with TRBD1. CDR1 is SGHNT, CDR2 YYREEE, per germline (reference sequence). The CDR3 sequence is 15 residues long. Trimming removed 2 bases from V and 5 bases from J; junction bases left unmatched: 9. The DNA of the CDR3 is TGTGCCAGCAGCTTTGATCCGGGACAGATGGAGACCCAGTACTTC. Amino acids: CASSFDPGQMETQYF.

This chain uses TRBV12-3 or TRBV12-4 with TRBJ1-2; D is uncertain. CDR3 size: 14 residues. Trimming left V 4 bases short and J 1 base short, with 10 bases between. The CDR3 loop is CASSSDRVNYGYTF. The CDR3 nucleotides are TGTGCCAGCAGTTCGGACCGGGTTAACTATGGCTACACCTTC.

The chain carries TRBV18 and TRBJ1-5; D is unresolved. This CDR3 comprises 12 residues. Trimming removed 6 bases at V and 4 bases at J, with 7 bases between. The germline V gene has CDR1 KGHSH and CDR2 LQKENI. CDR3 protein: CASSTSNQPQHF. The CDR3 region has the DNA TGTGCCAGCTCCACGTCGAATCAGCCCCAGCATTTT. Supplemented by reference TRBV18 and TRBJ1-5, the full variable domain reads NAGVMQNPRHLVRRRGQEARLRCSPMKGHSHVYWYRQLPEEGLKFMVYLQKENIIDESGMPKERFSAEFPKEGPSILRIQQVVRGDSAAYFCASSTSNQPQHFGDGTRLSIL.

Regarding this clonotype: At one end the junction does not follow the germline gene, possibly because of a read error. This chain connects TRBV7-7 to TRBJ2-2, with D unclear. Looked up from germline, CDR1 is SSHAT and CDR2 is FNYEAQ (reference sequence). This CDR3 contains 18 residues. The CDR3 DNA reads as TGTGCTAGCAGCTTAGAAGATCTCATAACTCCGAACACCGGGGAGCTGTTTTTT. This translates into CASSLEDLITPNTGELFF.

The rearrangement uses TRBV7-9 and TRBJ2-3; possible D gene TRBD1, 5 bases. The CDR3 covers 14 residues. Germline loops: CDR1 SEHNR, CDR2 FQNEAQ (reference sequence). Trimming stripped 4 bases from V and 0 bases from J, with 8 bases between. The CDR3 bases are TGTGCCAGCAGCTCCAGGGCTAGCACAGATACGCAGTATTTT. Its translation: CASSSRASTDTQYF.

This chain uses TRBV7-3 with TRBJ2-3; 7 bases fit TRBD2. The CDR3 consists of 18 residues. The germline V gene has CDR1 SGHTA and CDR2 FQGTGA. V trimming: 5 bases; J trimming: 1 base; junction bases outside the gene matches: 15. Written as DNA, the CDR3 is TGTGCCAGCAGCCCTCCACAATCGGGGGACTACCGCACAGATACGCAGTATTTT. It specifies CASSPPQSGDYRTDTQYF.

The chain recombines TRBV9 with TRBJ2-5, with a tentative D call TRBD1 (6 bases). This CDR3 comprises 14 residues. V dropped 0 bases and J dropped 4 bases, with 10 bases sitting between them. Per the germline V gene, CDR1 is SGDLS and CDR2 is YYNGEE. The CDR3 bases are TGTGCCAGCAGCGTAGGGGCCAGGGGAGAGACCCAGTACTTC. It specifies CASSVGARGETQYF.

This chain joins TRBV30 and TRBJ1-3; 7 nucleotides line up with TRBD1. There are 14 residues in the CDR3. V lost 4 bases to trimming and J lost 4 bases; unmatched junction nucleotides: 7. Germline V lookup: CDR1 GTSNPN, CDR2 SVGIG (reference sequence). CDR3 nucleotides: TGTGCCTGGACCCTACAGGGGACAGGAAACACCATATATTTT. Residues: CAWTLQGTGNTIYF.

V is TRBV7-9 and J is TRBJ2-7, with a tentative D call TRBD1 (5 bases). CDR1 and CDR2 from the germline V gene are SEHNR and FQNEAQ (reference sequence). The CDR3 contains 15 residues. V was cut by 3 bases and J by 2 bases, with 14 bases left in between. The CDR3 nucleotides are TGTGCCAGCAGCTTTGGGCAGGGAAGGACCTACGAGCAGTACTTC. Amino acid sequence: CASSFGQGRTYEQYF.

This sequence joins TRBV18 and TRBJ2-3, with TRBD2 identical over 10 bases. The CDR3 is made up of 14 amino acids. Germline V gene sequence: CDR1 KGHSH, CDR2 LQKENI. The ends lost 3 bases at V and 4 bases at J; junction bases unmatched: 1. CDR3 bases: TGTGCCAGCTCACCGGGACTAGCGTCAGATACGCAGTATTTT. Protein sequence: CASSPGLASDTQYF.

The rearrangement links TRBV20-1 to TRBJ2-3; D remains ambiguous. This CDR3 has 11 amino acids. The V end lost 6 bases, the J end lost 6 bases, and 10 bases lay between the germline ends. Germline V gene data show CDR1 as DFQATT and CDR2 as SNEGSKA (reference sequence). DNA of the CDR3: TGCAGTGCCACCCACGCGGATACGCAGTATTTT. Its protein is CSATHADTQYF.

This sequence joins TRBV29-1 and TRBJ2-2; D call uncertain. The CDR3 consists of 12 residues. V was pared by 5 bases and J by 4 bases, with 8 bases between. Germline V lookup: CDR1 SQVTM, CDR2 ANQGSEA. Here the CDR3 reads CSVSPGTGELFF. The CDR3 bases are TGCAGCGTTTCCCCCGGCACCGGGGAGCTGTTTTTT.

The rearrangement joins TRBV20-1 to TRBJ2-2, with a possible D match to TRBD2 (5 bases). The V gene's germline CDR1 is DFQATT and CDR2 SNEGSKA (reference sequence). This CDR3 is built from 15 residues. V was cut by 0 bases and J by 5 bases, with 13 bases left in between. The CDR3 bases are TGCAGTGCTAGAGATACGAGGGCTGGGACCGGGGAGCTGTTTTTT. It specifies CSARDTRAGTGELFF.

This chain links TRBV20-1 with TRBJ1-2, with D maybe TRBD1 (6 bases). Trimming stripped 5 bases from V and 7 bases from J, with 23 bases between. The CDR3 sequence is 15 residues long. Germline CDR1 DFQATT, CDR2 SNEGSKA (reference sequence). The CDR3 reads CSAGSDSLGGGGYTF. DNA of the CDR3: TGCAGTGCTGGGTCCGACAGTCTTGGGGGCGGTGGCTACACCTTC.

The chain uses TRBV28 and TRBJ1-5; TRBD1 agrees at 8 bases. Germline CDR1 is MDHEN and CDR2 is SYDVKM. Trimming removed 5 bases from V and 2 bases from J; junction bases left unmatched: 5. The CDR3 consists of 15 residues. CDR3 region: CASSKNRGGNQPQHF. CDR3 nucleotides: TGTGCCAGCAGTAAGAACAGGGGGGGCAATCAGCCCCAGCATTTT.

The chain joins TRBV30 to TRBJ2-4; D remains unclear. Germline CDR1 is GTSNPN and CDR2 is SVGIG (reference sequence). This CDR3 has 15 residues. V lost 5 bases and J 0 bases, leaving 14 bases between the germline ends. The CDR3 protein is CAWPWVKLAKNIQYF. Here the CDR3 DNA reads TGTGCCTGGCCCTGGGTCAAGCTAGCCAAAAACATTCAGTACTTC.